This TCR beta chain was identified during a study of identical twins. Study-level points and caveats: Weaker excess sharing between twins was seen in beta out-of-frame sequences.

MiXCR was run by TCRdb on the 5' RACE reads, yielding one entry per CDR3 protein. The table has 550,000 to 800,000 distinct CDR3 sequences, under 8.5% seen once. The CDR3 spans 14 residues. V lost 3 bases and J lost 3; bases outside the gene matches: 3. The germline CDR1 and CDR2 sequences are KGHSH and LQKENI. This clonotype was seen more than once but under ten times. Antigen unknown. These same data were also listed under a study on yellow fever vaccine responses in identical twins.

This chain connects TRBV18 to TRBJ1-1; TRBD1 matches at 8 bases. The sequence was collected from a woman in her late teens or twenties in good health. The sequenced material came from PBMCs. The CDR3 protein is CASSPRGQDTEAFF. The CDR3 nucleotides read TGTGCCAGCTCACCCAGGGGGCAGGACACTGAAGCTTTCTTT. The entire variable domain, with the rest obtained from reference TRBV18 and TRBJ1-1, is as follows: NAGVMQNPRHLVRRRGQEARLRCSPMKGHSHVYWYRQLPEEGLKFMVYLQKENIIDESGMPKERFSAEFPKEGPSILRIQQVVRGDSAAYFCASSPRGQDTEAFFGQGTRLTVV.